One and the same sample provided the 24 T cell receptor beta chains below, sequenced in a study of CD8 T cells in Susac syndrome. An input of roughly 0.5 to 1 ug of RNA was subjected to reverse transcription using random hexamers. TCRdb processed the immunoSEQ multiplex PCR reads anew with MiXCR; each CDR3 protein has one entry. The table lists 350,000 to 550,000 distinct CDR3 sequences, 85% to 90% of them singletons. Sequencing input: CD8+ T cells from PBMCs. The source is a human donor with multiple sclerosis.

V and J are TRBV27 and TRBJ2-1, with a possible D match to TRBD2 (6 bases). V dropped 5 bases and J dropped 2 bases, with 13 bases sitting between them. Germline V gene sequence: CDR1 MNHEY, CDR2 SMNVEV (reference sequence). This CDR3 is 15 amino acids long. The CDR3 DNA reads as TGTGCCAGCAGTATTGCTAGCGAACCCTACAATGAGCAGTTCTTC. Residues: CASSIASEPYNEQFF.

This clonotype was found once. The chain has TRBV6-5 and TRBJ2-2, with D possibly matching TRBD2 (5 bases). This CDR3 has 15 amino acids. V shed 7 bases and J shed 3 bases, with 15 bases lying between them. Germline V CDR1 and CDR2: MNHEY, SVGAGI. The CDR3 DNA sequence: TGTGCCAGCACGGCCGACCGGGGAGACACCGGGGAGCTGTTTTTT. The encoded protein is CASTADRGDTGELFF.

This chain connects TRBV4-1 to TRBJ1-6, with 10 bases aligning to TRBD1. The junction had 4 bases not matched to a gene; V was cut back by 3 bases and J by 5 bases. CDR1 and CDR2 (germline): MGHRA, YSYEKL. The CDR3 extends over 16 amino acids. The CDR3 DNA sequence: TGCGCCAGCAGCCACGCCGGGACAGGGGATAATTCACCCCTCCACTTT. Encoded protein: CASSHAGTGDNSPLHF.

The genes are TRBV7-9 and TRBJ2-7; D possibly corresponds to TRBD1 (6 bases). The CDR3 totals 15 residues. In germline, CDR1 is SEHNR, CDR2 FQNEAQ (reference sequence). With 4 bases removed from V and 2 bases from J, the gap between germline ends came to 15 bases. This CDR3 is CASSSTGWITYEQYF. The DNA for the CDR3 is TGTGCCAGCAGCTCCACAGGGTGGATAACCTACGAGCAGTACTTC.

The chain links TRBV27 to TRBJ1-1, with a tentative D call TRBD1 (6 bases). The CDR3 extends over 15 amino acids. Germline loops: CDR1 MNHEY, CDR2 SMNVEV (reference sequence). V dropped 1 base and J dropped 0 bases, with 9 bases sitting between them. The CDR3 sequence: CASSLWGAMNTEAFF. CDR3 in DNA: TGTGCCAGCAGTTTATGGGGGGCCATGAACACTGAAGCTTTCTTT.

This CDR3 is CASSPPDGSGNTIYF. The CDR3 nucleotides read TGCGCCAGCAGCCCCCCCGACGGATCTGGAAACACCATATATTTT. The chain couples TRBV4-1 to TRBJ1-3; no reliable D call. The CDR3 totals 15 residues. Germline V lookup: CDR1 MGHRA, CDR2 YSYEKL. Trimming pared 4 bases from V and 1 base from J, leaving 11 bases between.

V gene TRBV12-3 or TRBV12-4 combines with J gene TRBJ2-2; D unresolved. The CDR3 is 14 residues long. Trimming took 4 bases from V and 6 from J, leaving 12 bases between them. In nucleotides, the CDR3 is TGTGCCAGCAGTTCCCAGAGGTTGGCCGGGGAGCTGTTTTTT. This translates into CASSSQRLAGELFF.

The chain recombines TRBV20-1 with TRBJ2-1, with 9 bases fitting TRBD2. The germline CDR1 and CDR2 sequences are DFQATT and SNEGSKA (reference sequence). V was clipped by 6 bases and J by 0 bases; unmatched bases: 18. CDR3 length equals 19 residues. In DNA form, the CDR3 reads TGCAGTGCCTGTTCGTTGCGGGGGGGCCTTCCACACTCCTACAATGAGCAGTTCTTC. Its protein is CSACSLRGGLPHSYNEQFF.

This chain connects TRBV27 to TRBJ1-2, with D maybe TRBD1 (5 bases). The ends were cut back, 2 bases at V and 7 bases at J, with 14 bases in the middle. The CDR3 covers 14 residues. CDR1 is MNHEY and CDR2 is SMNVEV in the germline V gene (reference sequence). CDR3 amino acids: CASSLGGGGSGYTF. DNA for the CDR3: TGTGCCAGCAGTTTAGGGGGTGGAGGGAGTGGCTACACCTTC.

The chain joins TRBV19 to TRBJ2-5; tentatively, D is TRBD2 (5 bases). Germline V gives CDR1 LNHDA, CDR2 SQIVND (reference sequence). This CDR3 contains 16 residues. The germline V and J ends were trimmed by 8 bases and 5 bases, with 24 bases remaining between them. The CDR3 is CASSLAFGGSKETQYF. The CDR3 nucleotides are TGTGCCAGTTCCCTCGCCTTTGGAGGATCTAAGGAGACCCAGTACTTC.

V and J are TRBV18 and TRBJ2-7, with no clear D. The CDR3 spans 14 residues. Germline V gene lookup returns CDR1 KGHSH and CDR2 LQKENI. V shed 4 bases and J shed 6 bases, with 16 bases lying between them. The CDR3 loop reads CASSLAGPVGEQYF. The CDR3 bases are TGTGCCAGCTCACTCGCCGGACCCGTTGGCGAGCAGTACTTC.

The rearrangement links TRBV12-5 to TRBJ1-2; D is unresolved. This CDR3 comprises 15 residues. V dropped 3 bases and J dropped 7 bases, with 18 bases sitting between them. Germline V gives CDR1 LGHNT, CDR2 FRNRAP. CDR3 residues: CASGFEDFSPRGYTF. Here the CDR3 DNA reads TGTGCTAGTGGTTTTGAAGACTTTTCCCCACGTGGCTACACCTTC.

This sequence joins TRBV6-2 or TRBV6-3 and TRBJ2-3; TRBD1 matches 7 bases. The CDR3 extends over 12 amino acids. With V trimmed by 5 bases and J by 4 bases, 0 bases remained unmatched. Germline V gives CDR1 MNHEY, CDR2 SVGEGT. CDR3: CASSTGADTQYF. Here the CDR3 DNA reads TGTGCCAGCAGTACAGGGGCAGATACGCAGTATTTT.

CDR3 sequence: CASQMTGANTEAFF. The CDR3 coding sequence is TGTGCCAGCCAGATGACAGGGGCGAACACTGAAGCTTTCTTT. This chain connects TRBV27 to TRBJ1-1; TRBD1 aligns across 8 bases. Unmatched junction bases numbered 6, after V lost 8 bases and J lost 1 base. This CDR3 contains 14 residues. CDR1 is MNHEY and CDR2 is SMNVEV in the germline V gene (reference sequence).

The chain employs TRBV30 and TRBJ2-1; D remains unclear. Looked up from germline, CDR1 is GTSNPN and CDR2 is SVGIG (reference sequence). The CDR3 is 11 residues long. V lost 0 bases and J 8 bases, leaving 5 bases between the germline ends. The CDR3: CAWSVIDEQFF. The DNA of the CDR3 is TGTGCCTGGAGTGTAATCGATGAGCAGTTCTTC.

V and J are TRBV11-2 and TRBJ2-1; 7 bases match TRBD2. The germline gives CDR1 SGHAT, CDR2 FQNNGV. The CDR3 spans 17 residues. V lost 3 bases to trimming and J lost 2 bases; unmatched junction nucleotides: 10. CDR3: CASSFSPGGAPYNEQFF. CDR3 nucleotides: TGTGCCAGCAGCTTTTCCCCGGGGGGTGCCCCCTACAATGAGCAGTTCTTC.

V usage is TRBV4-1 and J usage is TRBJ2-5; D is possibly TRBD2 (6 bases). Between the trimmed V and J ends, which lost 1 base and 2 bases, there was a span of 17 bases. Per the germline V gene, CDR1 is MGHRA and CDR2 is YSYEKL. CDR3 length equals 17 residues. The CDR3, as DNA: TGCGCCAGCAGCCAAGCTGCTAGCGTTTTAGAACAAGAGACCCAGTACTTC. It is translated as CASSQAASVLEQETQYF.

This clonotype was seen once. The chain links TRBV6-4 to TRBJ2-7; D possibly uses TRBD1 or TRBD2 (5 bases each). There are 14 residues in the CDR3. Germline CDR1 MRHNA, CDR2 SNTAGT. The V gene lost 0 bases and the J gene lost 7 bases, with 13 bases spanning the gap. This CDR3 is CASSDSIGGREQYF. Here the CDR3 DNA reads TGTGCCAGCAGTGACTCGATTGGGGGACGAGAGCAGTACTTC.

The chain links TRBV4-2 to TRBJ1-3; TRBD1 is a possible D gene (5 bases). The CDR3 covers 16 residues. Trimming pared 5 bases from V and 4 bases from J, leaving 18 bases between. Germline V gives CDR1 LGHNA, CDR2 YNFKEQ. CDR3 residues: CASSEKSPGEGNTIYF. As DNA, the CDR3 is TGTGCCAGCAGCGAAAAAAGCCCGGGGGAGGGAAACACCATATATTTT.

This clonotype was recorded only once. The CDR3 is CAWSSDFEKLFF. The CDR3 DNA sequence: TGTGCCTGGAGTAGCGACTTTGAAAAACTGTTTTTT. This chain joins TRBV30 and TRBJ1-4, with D unresolved. Trimming cost V 2 bases and J 7 bases, with 8 bases left between them. Germline loops: CDR1 GTSNPN, CDR2 SVGIG (reference sequence). The CDR3 length is 12 residues.

V usage is TRBV5-8 and J usage is TRBJ2-3; D call uncertain. The germline CDR1 and CDR2 sequences are SGHTS and YDEGEE. CDR3 size: 16 residues. The V end lost 0 bases, the J end lost 3 bases, and 14 bases lay between the germline ends. The CDR3 bases are TGTGCCAGCAGCTTGGAGATGGCAGGATCGACAGATACGCAGTATTTT. Protein: CASSLEMAGSTDTQYF.

This rearrangement joins TRBV5-1 to TRBJ2-3; tentative D call: TRBD2 (5 bases). Trimming pared 4 bases from V and 0 bases from J, leaving 15 bases between. CDR1 is SGHRS, CDR2 YFSETQ, per germline. CDR3 length equals 16 residues. The chain's CDR3 is CASSADWQTSTDTQYF. The CDR3 DNA sequence: TGCGCCAGCAGCGCGGACTGGCAGACGAGCACAGATACGCAGTATTTT.

The chain couples TRBV5-5 to TRBJ2-5, with 8 nucleotides matching TRBD1. CDR1 SGHKS and CDR2 YYEKEE come from the germline V gene (reference sequence). V lost 0 bases to trimming and J lost 5 bases; unmatched junction nucleotides: 9. The CDR3 runs 16 residues. The CDR3 protein is CASSLAGPGGYETQYF. The CDR3 nucleotides read TGTGCCAGCAGCTTGGCCGGGCCAGGGGGCTACGAGACCCAGTACTTC.

The J gene is TRBJ1-2, the V gene TRBV24-1; D unresolved. Germline V gene lookup returns CDR1 KGHDR and CDR2 SFDVKD. This CDR3 is 11 amino acids long. V was cut by 8 bases and J by 4 bases, with 7 bases left in between. This CDR3 reads CATISSYGYTF. In DNA form, the CDR3 reads TGTGCCACCATCAGCAGCTATGGCTACACCTTC.